These 20 T cell receptor beta chains were sequenced from one sample in a study of blood T cell repertoires in COVID-19. Sequencing was performed with immunoSEQ multiplex PCR; in TCRdb, only in-frame clones are kept and a portion is missing. This sample has just over 300,000 clones; 85% to 90% occur once, and the top ten carry approximately 2%. Sequences were obtained from peripheral blood. The receptors come from a woman in her 30s with COVID-19, enrolled during active disease.

A remark on this clone: The same CDR3 also results from other DNA sequences found in this sample. The rearrangement uses TRBV28 and TRBJ1-4; no firm D call. Germline V gene sequence: CDR1 MDHEN, CDR2 SYDVKM. The CDR3 is 11 amino acids. Trimming stripped 5 bases from V and 7 bases from J, with 5 bases between. The CDR3 region is CASSTGEKLFF. The CDR3 nucleotides are TGTGCCAGCAGTACTGGTGAAAAACTGTTTTTT.

The rearrangement links TRBV5-5 to TRBJ1-1, with unresolved D. Germline lookup yields CDR1 SGHKS and CDR2 YYEKEE (reference sequence). Trimming removed 4 bases from V and 8 bases from J, with 12 bases in between. This CDR3 is 12 amino acids long. The CDR3 loop reads CASSQTRIEAFF. CDR3 DNA: TGTGCCAGCAGCCAGACACGGATCGAAGCTTTCTTT.

This chain links TRBV3-1 (or the pseudogene TRBV3-2) with TRBJ1-3; a weak D match, TRBD1 (6 bases). The CDR3 has 15 residues. The germline gives CDR1 LGHDT, CDR2 YNNKEL (reference sequence). Deletions cut 3 bases from V and 0 bases from J, with 9 bases between. CDR3 sequence: CASSHTDSSGNTIYF. The CDR3 DNA sequence: TGTGCCAGCAGCCACACGGACAGCTCTGGAAACACCATATATTTT.

This rearrangement joins TRBV6-2 or TRBV6-3 to TRBJ1-5; a possible D gene is TRBD1 (6 bases). Per germline, CDR1 MNHEY and CDR2 SVGEGT. The V gene lost 6 bases and the J gene lost 3 bases, with 12 bases spanning the gap. The length of the CDR3 is 14 residues. CDR3 residues: CASSFDRNNQPQHF. The CDR3 DNA follows: TGTGCCAGCAGCTTCGACAGGAACAATCAGCCCCAGCATTTT.

The chain carries TRBV6-5 and TRBJ2-2; TRBD1 is a possible D gene (6 bases). The CDR3 consists of 14 residues. V was cut by 7 bases and J by 1 base, with 10 bases left in between. Germline CDR1 is MNHEY and CDR2 is SVGAGI. CDR3 protein: CASKTTGNTGELFF. For the CDR3, the DNA is TGTGCCAGCAAAACGACAGGGAACACCGGGGAGCTGTTTTTT.

The chain joins TRBV27 to TRBJ1-1, with D perhaps TRBD1 (6 bases). Germline V gene lookup returns CDR1 MNHEY and CDR2 SMNVEV (reference sequence). The CDR3 totals 14 residues. Trimming removed 5 bases at V and 9 bases at J, with 19 bases between. The CDR3 DNA reads as TGTGCCAGCAGTCTCGGGACACCAATCTCCCAAGCTTTCTTT. This codes for CASSLGTPISQAFF.

The chain employs TRBV12-3 or TRBV12-4 and TRBJ2-2, with D unclear. The V end was cut by 2 bases, the J end by 4 bases, with 5 bases between. The CDR3 totals 13 residues. The CDR3: CASSLSFTGELFF. In DNA, the CDR3 is TGTGCCAGCAGTTTAAGCTTCACCGGGGAGCTGTTTTTT.

The rearrangement uses TRBV2 and TRBJ2-1; 10 bases agree with TRBD1. The CDR3 extends over 15 amino acids. Per germline, CDR1 SNHLY and CDR2 FYNNEI. J was trimmed by 2 bases and V by 6 bases; bases with no gene match: 4. The CDR3 DNA follows: TGTGCCAGCAGCCGGGACAGGGGCGCCTACAATGAGCAGTTCTTC. Its protein is CASSRDRGAYNEQFF.

The genes are TRBV11-1 and TRBJ1-1, with D possibly TRBD1 on 5 matching bases. Germline CDR1 and CDR2: SGHAT and FQDESV (reference sequence). V was cut by 5 bases and J by 5 bases, with 15 bases left in between. The CDR3 has 14 residues. The CDR3 here is CASSHRPGGTEAFF. CDR3 coding DNA: TGTGCCAGCAGCCACCGCCCGGGGGGAACTGAAGCTTTCTTT.

This clone was found once. The J gene is TRBJ1-4, the V gene TRBV13; unclear D gene. This CDR3 has 16 amino acids. V was shortened by 2 bases and J by 4 bases, with 14 bases between the two germline ends. Germline lookup yields CDR1 PRHDT and CDR2 FYEKMQ (reference sequence). CDR3 sequence (DNA): TGTGCCAGCAGCTTACGTTCGCAACAGTTTAATGAAAAACTGTTTTTT. Translation gives CASSLRSQQFNEKLFF.

The CDR3 DNA reads TGTGCCAGCAGTTACTCGGCGGGTCAGCCCCAGCATTTT. Its protein product is CASSYSAGQPQHF. V usage is TRBV6-5 and J usage is TRBJ1-5; no reliable D call. V lost 0 bases and J 6 bases, leaving 6 bases between the germline ends. This CDR3 has 13 amino acids. CDR1 is MNHEY, CDR2 SVGAGI, per germline.

The rearrangement links TRBV7-9 to TRBJ2-4; the D gene is possibly TRBD1 (8 bases). V was trimmed by 4 bases and J by 9 bases, leaving 25 bases between them. The CDR3 loop spans 17 amino acids. Germline lookup yields CDR1 SEHNR and CDR2 FQNEAQ (reference sequence). The CDR3 loop reads CASSSSGTGQPGGIQYF. DNA of the CDR3: TGTGCCAGCAGCTCCTCCGGGACAGGCCAACCGGGGGGCATTCAGTACTTC.

This chain connects TRBV15 to TRBJ1-2; TRBD1 agrees at 7 bases. The J segment lost 8 bases and the V segment lost 2 bases, leaving 11 bases of the junction unmatched. The CDR3 totals 15 residues. The V gene's germline CDR1 is LNHNV and CDR2 YYDKDF (reference sequence). In DNA form, the CDR3 reads TGTGCCACCAGCAGAAATACAGGGGTCGTTGTCGGCTACACCTTC. It translates to CATSRNTGVVVGYTF.

A single count supports this clone. This sequence joins TRBV24-1 and TRBJ1-1, with 7 bases lining up with TRBD1. CDR1 and CDR2 from the germline V gene are KGHDR and SFDVKD. CDR3 size: 13 residues. Trimming at V came to 4 bases and at J to 7 bases, leaving 5 bases not matched to a gene. CDR3 amino acids: CATSDPNRGEAFF. Here the CDR3 DNA reads TGTGCCACCAGTGACCCTAACAGGGGTGAAGCTTTCTTT.

J is TRBJ2-1 and V is TRBV27, with D uncertain. This CDR3 is 16 amino acids long. Trimming removed 6 bases from V and 4 bases from J, with 19 bases in between. Germline V lookup: CDR1 MNHEY, CDR2 SMNVEV (reference sequence). CDR3 sequence: CASSRDSYRGYNEQFF. CDR3 bases: TGTGCCAGCAGCCGCGACTCCTACCGTGGGTACAATGAGCAGTTCTTC.

V and J are TRBV15 and TRBJ1-5; perhaps TRBD1 as D (5 bases). The CDR3 totals 15 residues. In germline, CDR1 is LNHNV, CDR2 YYDKDF (reference sequence). With 0 bases removed from V and 8 bases from J, the gap between germline ends came to 14 bases. CDR3 protein: CATSRDGGEAEPQHF. In DNA form, the CDR3 reads TGTGCCACCAGCAGAGATGGGGGGGAGGCCGAGCCCCAGCATTTT.

The chain uses TRBV15 and TRBJ2-7; D possibly corresponds to TRBD1 (5 bases). The V end was cut by 5 bases, the J end by 3 bases, with 11 bases between. The CDR3 is made up of 13 amino acids. Germline lookup yields CDR1 LNHNV and CDR2 YYDKDF (reference sequence). CDR3 in amino acids: CATSGATYYEQYF. As DNA, the CDR3 is TGTGCCACCAGCGGGGCTACATACTACGAGCAGTACTTC.

The CDR3 DNA reads as TGTGCCAGTAGGGGCCTGGGACAGGGTAGCGATGAGCAGTTCTTC. Its protein product is CASRGLGQGSDEQFF. The chain carries TRBV19 and TRBJ2-1; 9 positions match TRBD1. This CDR3 contains 15 residues. The V segment lost 6 bases and the J segment 8 bases; nucleotides outside the gene matches: 11. Germline-derived CDR1 and CDR2 are LNHDA and SQIVND (reference sequence). Full variable domain (remainder filled in from reference TRBV19 and TRBJ2-1): DGGITQSPKYLFRKEGQNVTLSCEQNLNHDAMYWYRQDPGQGLRLIYYSQIVNDFQKGDIAEGYSVSREKKESFPLTVTSAQKNPTAFYLCASRGLGQGSDEQFFGPGTRLTVL.

The V and J genes are TRBV5-1 and TRBJ1-4; D is undetermined. In germline, CDR1 is SGHRS, CDR2 YFSETQ. The CDR3 consists of 15 residues. Between the trimmed V and J ends, which lost 0 bases and 1 base, there was a span of 7 bases. CDR3 in amino acids: CASSLGTGTNEKLFF. CDR3 sequence (DNA): TGCGCCAGCAGCTTGGGCACCGGAACTAATGAAAAACTGTTTTTT.

V gene TRBV5-4 combines with J gene TRBJ2-7; D perhaps matches TRBD2 (5 bases). Germline CDR1 reads SGHNT; CDR2 reads YYREEE (reference sequence). Trimming took off 4 bases at V and 4 bases at J, with 15 bases between the two ends. The CDR3 consists of 14 residues. The CDR3 DNA sequence: TGTGCCAGCAGCCCGGAAGCGGTACTGTACGAGCAGTACTTC. Its protein is CASSPEAVLYEQYF. Full variable domain (remainder filled in from reference TRBV5-4 and TRBJ2-7): ETGVTQSPTHLIKTRGQQVTLRCSSQSGHNTVSWYQQALGQGPQFIFQYYREEENGRGNFPPRFSGLQFPNYSSELNVNALELDDSALYLCASSPEAVLYEQYFGPGTRLTVT.